A single sample gave rise to the 15 T cell receptor beta chains below, sequenced in a study of shared clonotypes between healthy human individuals. Naivety among CD8 cells was defined by CD45RO negativity and positive CCR7 selection, thereby excluding terminally differentiated effector memory CD45RA+ cells. The data were produced by immunoSEQ multiplex PCR, yet TCRdb's version contains in-frame clones alone and is incomplete. The table lists roughly 1,800,000 clones, just under 95% of them singletons. Material for sequencing was naive CD8+ T cells sorted from blood. Every receptor here comes from a man between 18 and 29 years old in good health.

The chain couples TRBV6-1 to TRBJ1-5, with TRBD1 matching over 9 bases. The length of the CDR3 is 15 residues. The V gene's germline CDR1 is MNHNS and CDR2 SASEGT. V lost 6 bases, J lost 6 bases, and 9 bases stayed unmatched. The CDR3 loop is CASSFDRGSGQPQHF. The CDR3 DNA is TGTGCCAGCAGCTTCGACAGGGGGAGCGGTCAGCCCCAGCATTTT.

The chain recombines TRBV28 with TRBJ2-3, with 8 bases identical to TRBD2. The CDR3 loop spans 14 amino acids. V shed 3 bases and J 1 base; nucleotides not matched to a gene: 0. Germline CDR1 reads MDHEN; CDR2 reads SYDVKM. The DNA for the CDR3 is TGTGCCAGCAGTTTGCGGGGGGGCACAGATACGCAGTATTTT. Translation gives CASSLRGGTDTQYF.

This clone was detected once. Different DNA sequences within this sample yield the same CDR3. The V and J genes are TRBV27 and TRBJ2-7, with D perhaps TRBD1 or TRBD2 (6 bases each). V was trimmed by 3 bases and J by 1 base, leaving 10 bases between them. The germline CDR1 and CDR2 sequences are MNHEY and SMNVEV (reference sequence). This CDR3 is 14 amino acids long. The CDR3 region has the DNA TGTGCCAGCAGTTTGACGGGGGCGTCCTACGAGCAGTACTTC. Translation gives CASSLTGASYEQYF.

The V call is TRBV6-5, the J call TRBJ1-5; maybe TRBD1 (5 bases). Trimming cost V 6 bases and J 3 bases, with 15 bases left between them. CDR3 length: 15 residues. Per the germline V gene, CDR1 is MNHEY and CDR2 is SVGAGI. In DNA form, the CDR3 reads TGTGCCAGCAGACCCGGGGCCAGCTACAATCAGCCCCAGCATTTT. Translation gives CASRPGASYNQPQHF.

The chain employs TRBV28 and TRBJ1-6; TRBD1 agrees at 7 bases. This CDR3 region has 17 residues. V was pared by 4 bases and J by 0 bases, with 6 bases of the junction left unmatched. Germline-derived CDR1 and CDR2 are MDHEN and SYDVKM. CDR3 sequence reads: CASSWGTESSYNSPLHF. As DNA, the CDR3 is TGTGCCAGCAGTTGGGGGACAGAGAGCTCCTATAATTCACCCCTCCACTTT.

This clone is a singleton in its sample. The chain joins TRBV5-6 to TRBJ2-2; D is ambiguous. CDR3 length: 18 amino acids. Germline loops: CDR1 SGHDT, CDR2 YYEEEE. The V end lost 2 bases, the J end lost 1 base, and 18 bases lay between the germline ends. The CDR3 DNA reads as TGTGCCAGCAGCTTCGGAGTCCCGCTCGAAATGAACACCGGGGAGCTGTTTTTT. It encodes CASSFGVPLEMNTGELFF.

The chain employs TRBV19 and TRBJ2-1; 12 bases agree with TRBD2. The CDR3 extends over 15 amino acids. Germline CDR1 is LNHDA and CDR2 is SQIVND (reference sequence). V shed 2 bases, J shed 7 bases, and the junction held 3 bases outside the gene matches. The CDR3 sequence is CASSIFLAGGNEQFF. DNA of the CDR3: TGTGCCAGTAGTATATTTCTAGCGGGAGGGAATGAGCAGTTCTTC.

V usage is TRBV19 and J usage is TRBJ2-6, with 11 bases that match TRBD1. This CDR3 region has 17 residues. The V gene end was trimmed by 6 bases and the J gene end by 0 bases; junction bases not matched to a gene: 4. Germline CDR1 reads LNHDA; CDR2 reads SQIVND (reference sequence). The DNA for the CDR3 is TGTGCCAGTAGGACCGGGACAGGGGGCTCTGGGGCCAACGTCCTGACTTTC. Translated: CASRTGTGGSGANVLTF. Full variable domain (missing parts from reference TRBV19 and TRBJ2-6): DGGITQSPKYLFRKEGQNVTLSCEQNLNHDAMYWYRQDPGQGLRLIYYSQIVNDFQKGDIAEGYSVSREKKESFPLTVTSAQKNPTAFYLCASRTGTGGSGANVLTFGAGSRLTVL.

This chain uses TRBV2 with TRBJ1-2, with 7 bases matching TRBD1. CDR3 length: 14 amino acids. The V gene's germline CDR1 is SNHLY and CDR2 FYNNEI. Trimming at V came to 5 bases and at J to 6 bases, leaving 9 bases not matched to a gene. The DNA of the CDR3 is TGTGCCAGCAGTCTCGCGACAGGGACGAATGGCTACACCTTC. Translated: CASSLATGTNGYTF.

The chain links TRBV7-2 to TRBJ2-1; 13 nucleotides line up with TRBD2. Losses at the gene ends were 4 bases for V and 4 bases for J; bases not matched to a gene: 4. Looked up from germline, CDR1 is SGHTA and CDR2 is FQGNSA. The CDR3 has 16 amino acids. The DNA for the CDR3 is TGTGCCAGCAGCTGGGGACTAGCGGGAATTTACAATGAGCAGTTCTTC. Translating it yields CASSWGLAGIYNEQFF. Together with reference TRBV7-2 and TRBJ2-1, the CDR3 gives the full variable domain: GAGVSQSPSNKVTEKGKDVELRCDPISGHTALYWYRQSLGQGLEFLIYFQGNSAPDKSGLPSDRFSAERTGGSVSTLTIQRTQQEDSAVYLCASSWGLAGIYNEQFFGPGTRLTVL.

The rearrangement uses TRBV7-2 and TRBJ2-7, with TRBD1 matching over 9 bases. CDR1 is SGHTA and CDR2 is FQGNSA in the germline V gene. The CDR3 consists of 12 residues. Trimming removed 8 bases from V and 6 bases from J; junction bases left unmatched: 5. This chain's CDR3 is CASGTGSSEQYF. CDR3 sequence (DNA): TGTGCCAGCGGGACAGGGAGTTCCGAGCAGTACTTC.

J is TRBJ2-3 and V is TRBV6-5; D is perhaps TRBD1 or TRBD2 (6 bases each). This CDR3 has 15 residues. Trimming shortened V by 3 bases and J by 3 bases, and 13 bases separated the two germline ends. Germline values: CDR1 MNHEY, CDR2 SVGAGI. CDR3 residues: CASSYKAGTTDTQYF. The CDR3 bases are TGTGCCAGCAGTTATAAGGCGGGGACAACAGATACGCAGTATTTT.

V usage is TRBV10-2 and J usage is TRBJ2-3; possibly TRBD1 for D (6 bases). Between the trimmed V and J ends, which lost 7 bases and 5 bases, there was a span of 25 bases. Germline-derived CDR1 and CDR2 are WSHSY and SAAADI. The CDR3 is made up of 17 amino acids. CDR3 DNA: TGCGCCAGCAACCATGGGCCAGGGGTTGATTTGAGAGATACGCAGTATTTT. Protein: CASNHGPGVDLRDTQYF.

Of note for this clone: Additional DNA sequences in this sample encode the identical CDR3. V is TRBV27 and J is TRBJ1-2; tentatively, D is TRBD1 (5 bases). V was shortened by 5 bases and J by 4 bases, with 11 bases between the two germline ends. Looked up from germline, CDR1 is MNHEY and CDR2 is SMNVEV (reference sequence). The CDR3 is made up of 13 amino acids. CDR3: CASSPGTGYGYTF. In nucleotides, the CDR3 is TGTGCCAGCAGTCCCGGGACGGGCTATGGCTACACCTTC.

The V and J genes are TRBV4-3 and TRBJ2-5; 7 bases agree with TRBD2. The junction had 14 bases not matched to a gene; V was cut back by 0 bases and J by 4 bases. Germline V gene sequence: CDR1 LGHNA, CDR2 YSLEER. The CDR3 covers 18 residues. DNA of the CDR3: TGCGCCAGCAGCCAAGATTGGCAGACTAGCCCCCAAGGAGAGACCCAGTACTTC. It translates to CASSQDWQTSPQGETQYF.